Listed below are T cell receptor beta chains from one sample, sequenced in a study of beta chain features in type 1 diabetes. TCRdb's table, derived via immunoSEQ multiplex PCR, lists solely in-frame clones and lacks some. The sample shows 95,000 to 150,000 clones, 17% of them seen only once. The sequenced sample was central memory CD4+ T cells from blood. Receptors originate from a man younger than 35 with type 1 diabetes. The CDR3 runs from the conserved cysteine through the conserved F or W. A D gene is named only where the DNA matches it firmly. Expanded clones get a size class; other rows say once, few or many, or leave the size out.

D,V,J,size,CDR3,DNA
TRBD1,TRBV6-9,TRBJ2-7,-,CASKPKGSDRLYEQYF,TGTGCCAGCAAGCCCAAGGGCTCGGACAGGTTATACGAGCAGTACTTC
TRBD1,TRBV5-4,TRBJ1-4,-,CASSPGFRGQSEKLFF,TGTGCCAGCAGCCCCGGTTTCAGGGGGCAAAGTGAAAAACTGTTTTTT
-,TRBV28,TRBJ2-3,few,CASTPGPEDTQYF,TGTGCCAGCACTCCGGGACCCGAAGATACGCAGTATTTT
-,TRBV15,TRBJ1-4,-,CATSRGQMGGPLNEKLFF,TGTGCCACCAGCAGAGGACAAATGGGGGGTCCCTTAAATGAAAAACTGTTTTTT
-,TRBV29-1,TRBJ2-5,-,CSVENGPETQYF,TGCAGCGTTGAAAACGGTCCCGAGACCCAGTACTTC
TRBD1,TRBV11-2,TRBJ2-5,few,CASSLMRTGGESVETQYF,TGTGCCAGCAGCTTAATGAGAACAGGGGGCGAGTCGGTGGAGACCCAGTACTTC
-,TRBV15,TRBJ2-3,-,CDTWAKLGTDTQYF,TGTGACACTTGGGCTAAGCTAGGCACAGATACGCAGTATTTT
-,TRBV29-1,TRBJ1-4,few,CSVSLGYEKLFF,TGCAGCGTTTCCTTGGGATATGAAAAACTGTTTTTT
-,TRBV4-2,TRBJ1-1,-,CASSQNRQLEAFF,TGTGCCAGCAGCCAAAATAGACAGCTTGAAGCTTTCTTT
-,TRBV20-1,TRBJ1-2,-,CSAPWGEGYTF,TGCAGTGCCCCCTGGGGAGAAGGCTACACCTTC
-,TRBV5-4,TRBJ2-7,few,CASSSLAGAGYEQYF,TGTGCCAGCAGCTCTTTAGCAGGGGCCGGGTACGAGCAGTACTTC
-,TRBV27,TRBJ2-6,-,CASSLKIWGDSGANVLTF,TGTGCCAGCAGTTTAAAGATCTGGGGGGACTCTGGGGCCAACGTCCTGACTTTC
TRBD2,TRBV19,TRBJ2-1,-,CASSIGLAVYNEQFF,TGTGCCAGTAGTATAGGACTAGCGGTCTACAATGAGCAGTTCTTC
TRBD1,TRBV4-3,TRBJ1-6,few,CASSLDRAPYNSPLHF,TGCGCCAGCAGCCTGGACAGGGCTCCCTATAATTCACCCCTCCACTTT
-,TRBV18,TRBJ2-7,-,CASSPRETYEQYF,TGTGCCAGCTCACCAAGGGAAACCTACGAGCAGTACTTC
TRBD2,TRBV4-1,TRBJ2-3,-,CASSQRTSGTADTQYF,TGCGCCAGCAGCCAACGGACTAGCGGGACCGCAGATACGCAGTATTTT
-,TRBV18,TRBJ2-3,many,CASSPLRGGASTDTQYF,TGTGCCAGCTCACCACTCAGAGGAGGGGCTAGCACAGATACGCAGTATTTT
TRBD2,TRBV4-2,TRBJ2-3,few,CASSQPGLAVDTQYF,TGTGCCAGCAGCCAACCGGGACTAGCGGTAGATACGCAGTATTTT
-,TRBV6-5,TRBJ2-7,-,CASSWGGLEQYF,TGTGCCAGCAGTTGGGGGGGCCTGGAGCAGTACTTC
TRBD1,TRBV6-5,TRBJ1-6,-,CASSQRQGPGSPLHF,TGTGCCAGCAGTCAGAGACAGGGACCGGGGTCACCCCTCCACTTT
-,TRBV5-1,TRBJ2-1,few,CASSLAPGAVYNEQFF,TGCGCCAGCAGCTTGGCCCCGGGAGCCGTCTACAATGAGCAGTTCTTC
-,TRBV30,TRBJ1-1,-,CAWTRWTEAFF,TGTGCCTGGACCCGGTGGACTGAAGCTTTCTTT
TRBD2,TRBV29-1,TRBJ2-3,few,CSFRLAGDTQYF,TGCAGCTTCAGGCTAGCGGGGGATACGCAGTATTTT
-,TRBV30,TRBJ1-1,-,CAWNPTATEAFF,TGTGCCTGGAACCCGACAGCCACTGAAGCTTTCTTT
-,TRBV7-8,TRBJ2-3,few,CASSPRDTQYF,TGTGCCAGCAGCCCTAGGGATACGCAGTATTTT
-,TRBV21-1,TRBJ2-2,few,CASSPLGTGELFF,TGTGCCAGCAGCCCTCTTGGCACCGGGGAGCTGTTTTTT
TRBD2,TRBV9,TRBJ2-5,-,CASSAVPSGAQETQYF,TGTGCCAGCAGCGCAGTGCCTAGCGGAGCTCAAGAGACCCAGTACTTC
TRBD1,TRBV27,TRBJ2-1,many,CASQGTEHNEQFF,TGTGCCAGCCAAGGGACAGAACACAATGAGCAGTTCTTC
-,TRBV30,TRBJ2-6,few,CAWSGAAFSGANVLTF,TGTGCCTGGAGTGGGGCAGCCTTCTCTGGGGCCAACGTCCTGACTTTC
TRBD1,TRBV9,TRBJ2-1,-,CASSPQTGYEQFF,TGTGCCAGCAGCCCACAGACAGGGTACGAGCAGTTCTTC
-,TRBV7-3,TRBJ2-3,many,CASSLTDYAETQYF,TGTGCCAGCAGCTTAACGGACTACGCAGAGACGCAGTATTTT
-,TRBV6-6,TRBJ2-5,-,CASCWDGKETQYF,TGTGCCAGCTGCTGGGACGGAAAAGAGACCCAGTACTTC
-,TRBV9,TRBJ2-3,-,CASSPRTYTDTQYF,TGTGCCAGCAGCCCCCGGACTTACACAGATACGCAGTATTTT
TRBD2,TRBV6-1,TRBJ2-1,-,CASSEGLAGVNEQFF,TGTGCCAGCAGTGAAGGACTAGCGGGAGTCAATGAGCAGTTCTTC
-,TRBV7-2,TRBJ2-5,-,CASSLEAGRGLETQYF,TGTGCCAGCAGCTTAGAGGCAGGGAGGGGGCTAGAGACCCAGTACTTC
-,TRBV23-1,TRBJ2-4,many,CASSQSSDNLAKNIQYF,TGCGCCAGCAGTCAATCGTCGGATAACTTAGCCAAAAACATTCAGTACTTC
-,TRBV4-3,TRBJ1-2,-,CASSQARGSDYGYTF,TGCGCCAGCAGCCAAGCAAGGGGCAGCGACTATGGCTACACCTTC
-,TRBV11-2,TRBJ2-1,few,CASSIPQRGGLYYNEQFF,TGTGCCAGCAGCATCCCCCAACGTGGGGGATTATACTACAATGAGCAGTTCTTC
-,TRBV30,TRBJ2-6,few,CAWNTPSSGANVLTF,TGTGCCTGGAACACCCCAAGCTCTGGGGCCAACGTCCTGACTTTC
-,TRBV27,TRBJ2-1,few,CASSHIGTPYNEQFF,TGTGCCAGCTCTCACATCGGGACACCGTACAATGAGCAGTTCTTC
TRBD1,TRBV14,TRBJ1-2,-,CASSPQIGGGGTGYTF,TGTGCCAGCAGCCCGCAAATAGGAGGAGGGGGCACTGGCTACACCTTC
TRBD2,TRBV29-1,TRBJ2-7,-,CSARTSGDSYEQYF,TGCAGCGCTCGGACTAGCGGGGACTCCTACGAGCAGTACTTC
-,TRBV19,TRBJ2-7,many,CASSRPEDYEQYF,TGTGCCAGTAGTAGGCCAGAAGACTACGAGCAGTACTTC
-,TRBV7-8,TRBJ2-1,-,CASSPGGKQFF,TGTGCCAGCAGCCCCGGAGGGAAGCAGTTCTTC